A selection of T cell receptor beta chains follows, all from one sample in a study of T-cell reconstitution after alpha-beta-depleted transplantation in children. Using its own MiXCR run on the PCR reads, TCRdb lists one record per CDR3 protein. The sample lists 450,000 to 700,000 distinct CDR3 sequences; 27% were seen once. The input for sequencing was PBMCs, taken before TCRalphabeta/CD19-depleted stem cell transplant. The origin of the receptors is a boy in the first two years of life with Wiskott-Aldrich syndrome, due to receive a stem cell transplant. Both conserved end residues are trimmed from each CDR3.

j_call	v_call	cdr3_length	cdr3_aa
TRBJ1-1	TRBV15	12	ATMDGTGNTEAF
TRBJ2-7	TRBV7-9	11	ASSPVDTYEQY
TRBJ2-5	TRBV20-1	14	SATPWAGLPQETQY
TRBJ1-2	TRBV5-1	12	ASSYGDRDYGYT
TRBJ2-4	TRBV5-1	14	ASSLLTGQGENIQY
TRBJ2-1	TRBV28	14	ASSRERGQGVDEQF
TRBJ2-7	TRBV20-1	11	SASLRTTYEQY
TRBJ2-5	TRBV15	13	ATSAGLAGSETQY
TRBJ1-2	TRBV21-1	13	ASSPFDRANYGYT
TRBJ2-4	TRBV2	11	ASRLSGPYIQY
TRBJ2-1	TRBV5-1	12	ASRWTRLYNEQF
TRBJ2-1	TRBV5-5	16	ASSLGLLAGGPYNEQF
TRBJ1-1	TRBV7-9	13	ASSLEGGTNTEAF
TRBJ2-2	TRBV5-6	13	ASSQTSGRARELF
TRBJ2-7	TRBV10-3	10	ATDRGTNEQY
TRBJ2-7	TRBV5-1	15	ASSLDVGSGRTYEQY
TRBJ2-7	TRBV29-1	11	SVATRLNYEQY
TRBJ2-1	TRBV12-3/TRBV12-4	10	ASSTSYNEQF
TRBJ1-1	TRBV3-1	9	ASSPGHEAF
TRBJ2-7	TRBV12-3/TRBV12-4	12	ASSSPITIDEQY
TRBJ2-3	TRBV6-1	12	ASTTLLSTDTQY
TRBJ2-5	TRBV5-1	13	ASSTYSGREETQY
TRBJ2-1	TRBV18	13	ASSPGSTENNEQF
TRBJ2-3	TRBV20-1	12	SARDRGSTDTQY
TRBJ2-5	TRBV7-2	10	ASSLTRETQY
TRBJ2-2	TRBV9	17	ASSIGGLAGGPSTGELF
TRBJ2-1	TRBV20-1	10	SARGGSGNQF
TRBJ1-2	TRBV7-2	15	ASSLLFPGIALYGYT
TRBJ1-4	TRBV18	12	ASSPPQGREKLF
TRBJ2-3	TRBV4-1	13	ASSQEGATLRTQY
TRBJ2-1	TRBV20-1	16	SANSLAGGGMAYNEQF
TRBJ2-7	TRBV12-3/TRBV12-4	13	ASSLMLAGAYEQY
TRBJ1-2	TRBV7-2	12	ASSLDGSNYGYT
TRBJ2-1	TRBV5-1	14	ASSLLGLAGPQAQF
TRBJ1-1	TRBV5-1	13	ASSLIGLLDTEAF
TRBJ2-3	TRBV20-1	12	SVRFASGTDTQY
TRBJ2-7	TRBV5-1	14	ASSMSTSGSSYEQY
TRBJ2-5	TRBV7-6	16	ASSHRGRLAGFQETQY
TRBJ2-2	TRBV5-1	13	ASSFPDRNTGELF
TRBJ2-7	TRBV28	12	ASSSGRASNEQY
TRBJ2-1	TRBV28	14	ASSSFSGRGDNEQF
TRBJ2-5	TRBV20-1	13	SARDSGRGQETQY
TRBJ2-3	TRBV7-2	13	ASSLDIITSGTQY
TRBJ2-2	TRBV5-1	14	ASSLVPRGSVGELF
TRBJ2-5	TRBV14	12	ASSQGARQETHY
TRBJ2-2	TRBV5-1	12	ASGGGGNTGELF
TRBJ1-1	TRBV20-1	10	SASGPGLKAF
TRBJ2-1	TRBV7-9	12	ASSSWIENNEQF
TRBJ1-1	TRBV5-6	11	ASSLAWYTEAF
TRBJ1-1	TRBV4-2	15	ASSPRTRDRGVTEAF
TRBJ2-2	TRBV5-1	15	ASSHRDRGLNTGELF
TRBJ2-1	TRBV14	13	ASSRVAGVGNEQF
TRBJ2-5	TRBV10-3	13	AISERFRGPETQY
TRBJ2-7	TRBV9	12	ASSAGLVGYEQY
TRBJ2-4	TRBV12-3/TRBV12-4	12	ASRLGQDKNIQY
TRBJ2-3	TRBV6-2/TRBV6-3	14	ASSYRSGTRTDTQY
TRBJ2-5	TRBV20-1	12	SATLSGGGETQY